The entry that follows covers one TCR beta chain sequence. The V and J ends lost 4 bases and 8 bases, in that order; junction bases with no gene match: 14. Germline CDR1 reads SGHDN; CDR2 reads FVKESK. CDR3 size: 17 residues. This entry belongs to a study of T cell changes during pregnancy in multiple sclerosis. Assay: immunoSEQ multiplex PCR; the TCRdb copy retains only in-frame clones and omits some. The sample has 55,000 to 80,000 clones; 75% to 90% are singletons. The source is a female donor in good health, enrolled as a control in a pregnancy study. The sample was peripheral blood, taken after pregnancy. The chain links TRBV14 to TRBJ2-1; TRBD2 matches 10 bases. The CDR3 loop reads CASSLHHERGGLYEQFF. In nucleotides, the CDR3 is TGTGCCAGCAGCCTACACCACGAGCGGGGGGGCCTATATGAGCAGTTCTTC. Together with reference TRBV14 and TRBJ2-1, the CDR3 gives the full variable domain: EAGVTQFPSHSVIEKGQTVTLRCDPISGHDNLYWYRRVMGKEIKFLLHFVKESKQDESGMPNNRFLAERTGGTYSTLKVQPAELEDSGVYFCASSLHHERGGLYEQFFGPGTRLTVL.